This T cell receptor (beta chain) came from a study of cytomegalovirus exposure and HLA in healthy donors. In regard to this clone: Its antigen is currently unknown.

Broader study findings: Information on immune exposure was restricted to one variable (CMV serostatus). Among TCR beta chains of equal frequency, HLA-associated ones were more clonally expanded in a later analysis.

A multiplex PCR was run with 60 Vbeta primers and 13 Jbeta primers. Clones were read by immunoSEQ multiplex PCR, and TCRdb kept only the in-frame ones, dropping some. There are 60,000 to 70,000 clones in the sample; around 80% occur only once, and roughly 2.9% lies in the top ten. The germline V gene has CDR1 SGHVS and CDR2 FNYEAQ. J gave up 2 bases and V 4 bases, and 9 bases lay outside the gene matches. The CDR3 extends over 16 amino acids. The chain recombines TRBV7-6 with TRBJ2-7; TRBD1 matches 9 bases. The sequence derives from a woman aged 30 to 39 in good health and CMV-seronegative. The sequencing sample was made of PBMCs. The CDR3 sequence: CASSSTWGTGTYEQYF. In DNA form, the CDR3 reads TGTGCCAGCAGCTCAACTTGGGGGACAGGGACCTACGAGCAGTACTTC.